A single T cell receptor beta chain is shown here with its context. Its antigen remains undetermined. No base quality values were provided; no much bigger clone lies one nucleotide off. These data originate in a study of shared clonotypes between healthy human individuals (dated by TCRdb to the early 2020s). Notes on the research overall: Three men and a couple of women, aged 18 to 49 years, made up the cohort. For each donor, three plates each were used for CD4 naive and CD4 memory, two plates were used for CD8 naive, and one plate was used for CD8 memory. The study deeply sequenced blood TCR repertoires of about 5 healthy adults to estimate repertoire size and the extent of clonotype sharing between individuals. Different laboratories and diverse techniques were used to prepare libraries and sequence TCR repertoires, to increase sequencing depth and limit assay-specific biases. Each donor's leukapheresis produced roughly between about 0.9 and 9.5 billion PBMCs.

The donors were healthy, HIV-negative adults who had no recently reported acute infections or vaccinations. Every donor was a Caucasian adult living in Nashville, Tennessee, USA. CD4+ T cells were enriched through magnetic negative selection, after which naive cells were positively selected on CD45RA and the remaining negative fraction served as the memory subset. After blood collection by leukapheresis, PBMCs were isolated using Ficoll-Histopaque density gradient centrifugation and then cryopreserved in the vapor phase of liquid nitrogen. Analytical flow cytometry was used to check the purity and quantity of each magnetically sorted T cell population. Each sorted fraction had its genomic DNA isolated and then quantified by UV absorbance on a Nanodrop 2000c. Using the deep immunoSEQ assay, multiplex PCR amplified TCR CDR3 regions from genomic DNA. Extracted genomic DNA from each cell subset was distributed evenly across all wells of several immunoSEQ 96-well plates, and each plate was treated as a replicate. For sorted subsets, roughly 200 ng of genomic DNA, equivalent to roughly 33,000 T cell genomes, went into each replicate PCR. The purified libraries were quantified using a Qubit 3.0 fluorometer, sized with a Bioanalyzer 2100, and then quantified again using the KAPA Library Quantification kit. Each immunoSEQ 96-well plate was sequenced on its own single-read 150-cycle Illumina NextSeq 550 flow cell. From the authors' description of their analysis: Because the immunoSEQ output included only junctional sequences and no quality scores, the filtering could not be the same as the filtering used for full-length reads. Sequences were annotated with PyIR, a Python wrapper for IgBLAST v1.9, using IMGT germline references to assign V/J genes and CDR3. Reads were filtered out if the reads had weak V/J assignments (E-value above 1e-6), no CDR3, stop codons, out-of-frame junctions, or ambiguous translated residues. V3J clonotypes were defined by identical inferred V gene, J gene, and CDR3 amino acid sequence. Percentage overlap between repertoires was computed as shared unique clonotypes divided by the size of the smaller repertoire. RTK rarefaction, the Chao1 estimator, and Recon v2.1 estimates of unobserved clonotypes were used to assess repertoire richness. Generation probabilities were computed with OLGA for all TCRbeta clonotypes obtained by the gDNA method from several donors. TCRdb's version of the immuneACCESS table is confined to in-frame rearrangements and falls short of the full clone set. An unresolved V gene accounts for under half of the shortfall where checked; the remainder is of unknown origin. V, J and clone size derive from that table, while D and trimming were established from the DNA sequence. In this sample the table shows a few million clones, approximately 95% of which occur a single time. In total, the top ten clones hold roughly 0.13% of the sample.

From its cysteine to its phenylalanine, the CDR3 spans 16 amino acids. Kept here is only the CDR3 DNA, which spans 48 bases and is read in frame from base 1. Trimming accounts for 5 bases at V and 5 bases at J, while the number of junction bases matched to no gene is 13. The germline V gene encodes CDR1 SGHAT and CDR2 FQNNGV. General conclusions and limits of the study: Only blood was sampled, and tissue TCR repertoires likely differ from those in blood. Pairwise subsampling indicated that sequencing depth was expected to affect the degree of clonotype sharing among donors. Naive subsets generally had larger estimated clonotype richness than memory subsets. Sharing across a handful of donors was observed for about 5% of naive CD4, 3.5% of naive CD8, 2% to 2.5% of memory CD4, and around 0.4% of memory CD8 clonotypes. The genetic and exposure-history diversity represented was limited by the small number of donors. Clonotypes shared by all four sorted-subset donors showed higher generation probabilities than non-shared clonotypes. Even with the large sequencing depth, rarefaction of the sorted-subset datasets indicated that sequencing was incomplete.

The clonotype was recovered from a man aged 18 to 35 in good health. The sample was naive CD4+ T cells sorted from blood. What the cell subset or site label conveys for this sample: CD45RA+ positively selected. In this chain, TRBV11-2 is recombined with TRBJ2-5, and TRBD2 aligns with 8 junction nucleotides. The nucleotide sequence is given as TGTGCCAGCAGCCCACTACTAGCGGCCTCGAGGGAGACCCAGTACTTC. Its protein reads: CASSPLLAASRETQYF.